This entry concerns a single T cell receptor (beta chain). The CDR3 spans 13 residues. The germline CDR1 and CDR2 sequences are GTSNPN and SVGIG (reference sequence). Data came from immunoSEQ multiplex PCR; TCRdb stores just in-frame clones and leaves some out. The sample lists roughly 80,000 clones, roughly 83% occurring once. These data originate in a study of OX40 agonist ivuxolimab in advanced cancers. J is TRBJ1-2 and V is TRBV30, with D unresolved. Sequenced material: CD4+ or CD8+ T cells sorted from blood, taken in a trial of the OX40 agonist ivuxolimab. This clonotype was sampled from an adult with an advanced solid tumor such as melanoma, head and neck, liver or kidney cancer. This chain's CDR3 is CAGPGIANYGYTF. As DNA, the CDR3 is TGTGCTGGACCAGGAATAGCTAACTATGGCTACACCTTC.